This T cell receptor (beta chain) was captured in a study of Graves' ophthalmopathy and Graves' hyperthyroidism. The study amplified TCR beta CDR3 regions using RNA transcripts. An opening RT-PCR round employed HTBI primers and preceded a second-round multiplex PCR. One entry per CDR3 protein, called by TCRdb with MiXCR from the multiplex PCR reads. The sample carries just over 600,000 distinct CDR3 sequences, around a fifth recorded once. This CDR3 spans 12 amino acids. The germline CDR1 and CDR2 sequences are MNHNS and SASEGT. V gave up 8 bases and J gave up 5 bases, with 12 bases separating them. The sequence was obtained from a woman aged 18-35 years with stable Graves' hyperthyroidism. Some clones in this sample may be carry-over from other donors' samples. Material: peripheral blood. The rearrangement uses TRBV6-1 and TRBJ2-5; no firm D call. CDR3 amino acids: CASGVQRETQYF. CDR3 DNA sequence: TGTGCCAGCGGCGTGCAGCGTGAGACCCAGTACTTC.